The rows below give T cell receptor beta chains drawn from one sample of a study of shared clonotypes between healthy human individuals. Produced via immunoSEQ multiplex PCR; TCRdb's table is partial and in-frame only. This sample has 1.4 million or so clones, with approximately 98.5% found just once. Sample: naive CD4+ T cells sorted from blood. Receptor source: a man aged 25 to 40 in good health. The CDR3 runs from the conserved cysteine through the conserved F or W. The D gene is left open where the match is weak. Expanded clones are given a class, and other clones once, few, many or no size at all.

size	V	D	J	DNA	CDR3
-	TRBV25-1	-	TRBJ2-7	TGTGCCAGCAGTTCAACCCTACCCGGACATTTATCGTTCTACGAGCAGTACTTC	CASSSTLPGHLSFYEQYF
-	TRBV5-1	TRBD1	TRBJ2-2	TGCGCCAGCAGCCTTGGACAGGGCCACGCCGGGGAGCTGTTTTTT	CASSLGQGHAGELFF
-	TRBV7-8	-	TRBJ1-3	TGTGCCAGCAGCACTCGGGGGGTCGGGTCCGGAAACACCATATATTTT	CASSTRGVGSGNTIYF
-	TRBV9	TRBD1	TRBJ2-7	TGTGCCAGCAGTGCCGGGACAGGGGTCTACGAGCAGTACTTC	CASSAGTGVYEQYF
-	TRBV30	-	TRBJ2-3	TGTGCCTGGAGTCCCCAGGTTGGCACAGATACGCAGTATTTT	CAWSPQVGTDTQYF
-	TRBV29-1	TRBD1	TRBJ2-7	TGCAGCGTTGGGGCCAGGGGGAGTGAGCAGTACTTC	CSVGARGSEQYF
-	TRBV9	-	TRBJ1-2	TGTGCCAGCAGCGTTTGGGACTCAAGGGGGGGCTACACCTTC	CASSVWDSRGGYTF
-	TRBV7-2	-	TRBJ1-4	TGTGCCAGCAGCCTGGTTCGAGGGGAGATTAATGAAAAACTGTTTTTT	CASSLVRGEINEKLFF
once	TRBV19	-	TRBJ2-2	TGTGCCAGTAGTATAGACCCTTCGGACACCGGGGAGCTGTTTTTT	CASSIDPSDTGELFF
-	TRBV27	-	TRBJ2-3	TGTGCCAGCGGATTAGCAGGCACGCAGTATTTT	CASGLAGTQYF
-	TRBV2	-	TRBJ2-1	TGTGCCAGCAGTGAAGCGGGAACCTACAATGAGCAGTTCTTC	CASSEAGTYNEQFF
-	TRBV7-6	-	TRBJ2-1	TGTGCCAGCAGCCAGGAGGGGTCGGCCTACAATGAGCAGTTCTTC	CASSQEGSAYNEQFF
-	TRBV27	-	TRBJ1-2	TGTGCCAGCAGCACACAACCGGGCGATGGCTACACCTTC	CASSTQPGDGYTF
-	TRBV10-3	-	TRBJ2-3	TGTGCCATCCAGGGGAGGACAGATACGCAGTATTTT	CAIQGRTDTQYF
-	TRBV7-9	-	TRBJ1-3	TGTGCCTACCGGGTCCCCTCTGGAAACACCATATATTTT	CAYRVPSGNTIYF
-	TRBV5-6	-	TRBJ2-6	TGTGCCAGCAGTTGGGGGGCTGGGGCCAACGTCCTGACTTTC	CASSWGAGANVLTF
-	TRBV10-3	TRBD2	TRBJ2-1	TGTGCCATCAGTGAGTCTCAGTCTAGCGGGAGTTCTTACAATGAGCAGTTCTTC	CAISESQSSGSSYNEQFF
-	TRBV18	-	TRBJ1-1	TGTGCCAGCTCACCGAAGACAGTTGGGGGAATGGGGAACACTGAAGCTTTCTTT	CASSPKTVGGMGNTEAFF
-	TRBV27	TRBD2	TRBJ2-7	TGTGCCAGCAGTACCTCGCGGGAGTTGTACGAGCAGTACTTC	CASSTSRELYEQYF
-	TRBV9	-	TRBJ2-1	TGTGCCAGCAGCGTAGCGGAAGGTGAGCAGTTCTTC	CASSVAEGEQFF
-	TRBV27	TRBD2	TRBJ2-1	TGTGCCAGCAGTCTGACTAGCGGGCCTTTGGGGCATGAGCAGTTCTTC	CASSLTSGPLGHEQFF
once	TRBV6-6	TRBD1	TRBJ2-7	TGTGCCATCCACAGGGGGCCAGGAGGGACCTACGAGCAGTACTTC	CAIHRGPGGTYEQYF
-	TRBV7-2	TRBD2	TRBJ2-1	TGTGCCAGCAGCCGCCCGGGACTAGGAGCCTACAATGAGCAGTTCTTC	CASSRPGLGAYNEQFF